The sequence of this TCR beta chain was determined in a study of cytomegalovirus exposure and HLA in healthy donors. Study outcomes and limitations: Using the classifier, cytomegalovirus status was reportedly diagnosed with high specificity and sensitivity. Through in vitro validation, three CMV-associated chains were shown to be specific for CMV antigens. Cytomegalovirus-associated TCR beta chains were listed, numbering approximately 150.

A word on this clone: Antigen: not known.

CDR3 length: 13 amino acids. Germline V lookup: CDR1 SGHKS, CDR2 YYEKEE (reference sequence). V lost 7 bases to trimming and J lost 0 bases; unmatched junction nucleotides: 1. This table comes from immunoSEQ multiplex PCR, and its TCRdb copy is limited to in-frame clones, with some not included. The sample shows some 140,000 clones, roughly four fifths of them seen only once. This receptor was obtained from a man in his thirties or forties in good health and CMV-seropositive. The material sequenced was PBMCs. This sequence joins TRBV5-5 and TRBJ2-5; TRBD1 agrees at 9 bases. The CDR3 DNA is TGTGCCAGCGACAGGGGGAACCAAGAGACCCAGTACTTC. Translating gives CASDRGNQETQYF.